The 10 T cell receptor beta chains reported below all come from one sample, sequenced in a study of identifying expanded T cells in peripheral blood. Only in-frame clones appear in the TCRdb table, and some are missing; sequencing was by immunoSEQ multiplex PCR. This table has tens of thousands of clones, roughly 84% appearing once. The sequencing input was blood. These receptors all stem from a person aged 18 to 75 in good health.

This rearrangement joins TRBV6-5 to TRBJ1-5, with D perhaps TRBD1 (6 bases). Trimming removed 6 bases at V and 3 bases at J, with 12 bases between. Per the germline V gene, CDR1 is MNHEY and CDR2 is SVGAGI. The CDR3 is made up of 14 amino acids. As DNA, the CDR3 is TGTGCCAGCAGAGATCAGGGGAACAATCAGCCCCAGCATTTT. Translation: CASRDQGNNQPQHF.

This clone is a singleton in its sample. DNA of the CDR3: TGTGCCAGCAGCTTCAGGGAAGAGACCCAGTACTTC. This sequence encodes CASSFREETQYF. The rearrangement uses TRBV5-5 and TRBJ2-5, with a tentative D call TRBD1 (5 bases). From germline, CDR1 is SGHKS and CDR2 YYEKEE (reference sequence). This CDR3 is 12 amino acids long. V shed 2 bases and J shed 3 bases, with 5 bases lying between them.

The chain uses TRBV4-3 and TRBJ1-4; D is possibly TRBD1 (5 bases). V lost 0 bases to trimming and J lost 8 bases, with 10 bases between them. The CDR3 spans 14 residues. Germline CDR1 reads LGHNA; CDR2 reads YSLEER. The CDR3 bases are TGCGCCAGCAGCCAAGAGAGGGGTAGGGAAAAACTGTTTTTT. It is translated as CASSQERGREKLFF.

The chain has TRBV28 and TRBJ2-7, with D maybe TRBD2 (6 bases). The CDR3 runs 15 residues. CDR1 and CDR2 (germline): MDHEN, SYDVKM. Trimming stripped 4 bases from V and 1 base from J, with 14 bases between. CDR3 loop: CASSWNWGESYEQYF. Written as DNA, the CDR3 is TGTGCCAGCAGTTGGAATTGGGGGGAATCCTACGAGCAGTACTTC.

This chain joins TRBV28 and TRBJ2-5; D gene uncertain. The CDR3 consists of 13 residues. Germline CDR1 and CDR2: MDHEN and SYDVKM. V was shortened by 8 bases and J by 4 bases, with 14 bases between the two germline ends. CDR3 sequence: CASLQGFRETQYF. In DNA, the CDR3 is TGTGCCAGCCTGCAAGGGTTTCGAGAGACCCAGTACTTC.

The chain uses TRBV28 and TRBJ2-2; D could derive from TRBD1 or TRBD2 (5 bases each). Looked up from germline, CDR1 is MDHEN and CDR2 is SYDVKM. CDR3 length: 15 residues. V dropped 6 bases and J dropped 2 bases, with 13 bases sitting between them. The CDR3 DNA reads as TGTGCCAGCAGCCCCGGGACGGGAAACACCGGGGAGCTGTTTTTT. This encodes CASSPGTGNTGELFF.

This clone has just one count. The chain employs TRBV5-1 and TRBJ1-1; 9 bases line up with TRBD1. The CDR3 contains 15 residues. CDR1 is SGHRS and CDR2 is YFSETQ in the germline V gene. Trimming took 3 bases from V and 4 from J; bases not matched to a gene: 7. CDR3 region: CASSWGTGKGTEAFF. The DNA for the CDR3 is TGCGCCAGCAGCTGGGGGACAGGGAAGGGCACTGAAGCTTTCTTT. Supplemented by reference TRBV5-1 and TRBJ1-1, the full variable domain reads KAGVTQTPRYLIKTRGQQVTLSCSPISGHRSVSWYQQTPGQGLQFLFEYFSETQRNKGNFPGRFSGRQFSNSRSEMNVSTLELGDSALYLCASSWGTGKGTEAFFGQGTRLTVV.

This clone was seen only a few times. The V and J genes are TRBV4-3 and TRBJ2-3; 11 bases are shared with TRBD2. The CDR3 sequence is 17 residues long. CDR1 is LGHNA, CDR2 YSLEER, per germline. V lost 4 bases, J lost 5 bases, and 11 bases stayed unmatched. CDR3 sequence (DNA): TGCGCCAGCAGCCGGACCGGGACTAGCGGTGAGGGAGATACGCAGTATTTT. Its translation: CASSRTGTSGEGDTQYF.

The chain links TRBV28 to TRBJ2-7; 8 bases match TRBD2. The junction had 6 bases not matched to a gene; V was cut back by 6 bases and J by 2 bases. CDR1 and CDR2 (germline): MDHEN, SYDVKM. This CDR3 is built from 14 residues. CDR3 coding DNA: TGTGCCAGCAGAAATAGCGGGACCGCCTACGAGCAGTACTTC. It specifies CASRNSGTAYEQYF.

This clone was observed once. The rearrangement uses TRBV15 and TRBJ1-1; D unresolved. The V and J ends lost 0 bases and 1 base respectively, with 9 bases between them. This CDR3 has 15 amino acids. Germline lookup yields CDR1 LNHNV and CDR2 YYDKDF (reference sequence). The CDR3 DNA follows: TGTGCCACCAGCAGAGATCTTGCAGGGAACACTGAAGCTTTCTTT. Residues: CATSRDLAGNTEAFF.